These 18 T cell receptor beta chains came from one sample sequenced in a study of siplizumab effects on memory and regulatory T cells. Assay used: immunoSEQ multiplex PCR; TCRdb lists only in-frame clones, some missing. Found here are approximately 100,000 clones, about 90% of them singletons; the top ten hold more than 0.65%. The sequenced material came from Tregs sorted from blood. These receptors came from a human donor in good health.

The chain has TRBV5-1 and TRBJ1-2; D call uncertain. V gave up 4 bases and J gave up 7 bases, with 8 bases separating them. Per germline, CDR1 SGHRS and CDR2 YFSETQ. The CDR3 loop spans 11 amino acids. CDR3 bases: TGCGCCAGCAGCCCACCACCTGGCTACACCTTC. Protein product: CASSPPPGYTF. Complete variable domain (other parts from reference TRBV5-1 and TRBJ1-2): KAGVTQTPRYLIKTRGQQVTLSCSPISGHRSVSWYQQTPGQGLQFLFEYFSETQRNKGNFPGRFSGRQFSNSRSEMNVSTLELGDSALYLCASSPPPGYTFGSGTRLTVV.

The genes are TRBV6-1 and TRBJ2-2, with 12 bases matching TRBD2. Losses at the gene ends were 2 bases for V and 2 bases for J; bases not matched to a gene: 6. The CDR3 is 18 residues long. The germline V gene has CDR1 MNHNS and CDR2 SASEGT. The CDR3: CASSERVGLAGNTGELFF. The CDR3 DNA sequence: TGTGCCAGCAGTGAAAGGGTTGGACTAGCGGGAAACACCGGGGAGCTGTTTTTT.

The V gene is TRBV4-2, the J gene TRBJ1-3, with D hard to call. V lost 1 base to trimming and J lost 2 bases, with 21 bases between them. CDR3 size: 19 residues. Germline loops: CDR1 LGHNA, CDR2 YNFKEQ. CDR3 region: CASSQADPGLATAGNTIYF. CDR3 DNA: TGTGCCAGCAGCCAAGCCGACCCGGGCCTTGCTACGGCTGGAAACACCATATATTTT.

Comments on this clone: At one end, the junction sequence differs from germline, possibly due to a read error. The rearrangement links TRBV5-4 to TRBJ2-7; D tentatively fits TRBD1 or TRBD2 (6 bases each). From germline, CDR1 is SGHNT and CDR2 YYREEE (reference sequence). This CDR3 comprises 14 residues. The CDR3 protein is CASSPRHGGNEQCF. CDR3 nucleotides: TGTGCCAGCAGCCCACGACACGGGGGCAACGAGCAGTGCTTC. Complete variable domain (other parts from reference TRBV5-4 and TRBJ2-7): ETGVTQSPTHLIKTRGQQVTLRCSSQSGHNTVSWYQQALGQGPQFIFQYYREEENGRGNFPPRFSGLQFPNYSSELNVNALELDDSALYLCASSPRHGGNEQCFGPGTRLTVT.

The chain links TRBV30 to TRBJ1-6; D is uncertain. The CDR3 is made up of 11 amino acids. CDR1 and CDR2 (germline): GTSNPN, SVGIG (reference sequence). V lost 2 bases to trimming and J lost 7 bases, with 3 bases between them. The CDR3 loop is CAWSSNSPLHF. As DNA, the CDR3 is TGTGCCTGGAGTTCAAATTCACCCCTCCACTTT.

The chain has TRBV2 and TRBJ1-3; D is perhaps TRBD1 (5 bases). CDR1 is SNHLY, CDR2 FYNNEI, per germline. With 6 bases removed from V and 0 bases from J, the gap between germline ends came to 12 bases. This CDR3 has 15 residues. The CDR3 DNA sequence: TGTGCCAGCAGCACCGGGACGGCCTCTGGAAACACCATATATTTT. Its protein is CASSTGTASGNTIYF.

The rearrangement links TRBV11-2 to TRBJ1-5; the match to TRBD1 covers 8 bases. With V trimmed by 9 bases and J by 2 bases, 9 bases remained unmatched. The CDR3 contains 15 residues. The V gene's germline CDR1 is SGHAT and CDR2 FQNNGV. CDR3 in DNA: TGTGCCAGTACGCAGGGGGCTCTCGGCAATCAGCCCCAGCATTTT. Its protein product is CASTQGALGNQPQHF. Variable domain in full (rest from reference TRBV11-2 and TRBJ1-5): EAGVAQSPRYKIIEKRQSVAFWCNPISGHATLYWYQQILGQGPKLLIQFQNNGVVDDSQLPKDRFSAERLKGVDSTLKIQPAKLEDSAVYLCASTQGALGNQPQHFGDGTRLSIL.

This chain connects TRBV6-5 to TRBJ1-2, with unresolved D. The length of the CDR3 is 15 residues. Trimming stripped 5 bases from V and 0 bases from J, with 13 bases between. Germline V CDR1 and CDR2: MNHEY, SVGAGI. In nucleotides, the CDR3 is TGTGCCAGCAGTGCACCGAGTTGGGCTAACTATGGCTACACCTTC. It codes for CASSAPSWANYGYTF.

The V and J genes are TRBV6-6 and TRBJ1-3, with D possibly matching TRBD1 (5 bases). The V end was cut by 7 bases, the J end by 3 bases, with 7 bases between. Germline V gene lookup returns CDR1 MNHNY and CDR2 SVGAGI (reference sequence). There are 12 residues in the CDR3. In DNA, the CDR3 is TGTGCCAGCACCACAGGTGGAAACACCATATATTTT. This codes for CASTTGGNTIYF.

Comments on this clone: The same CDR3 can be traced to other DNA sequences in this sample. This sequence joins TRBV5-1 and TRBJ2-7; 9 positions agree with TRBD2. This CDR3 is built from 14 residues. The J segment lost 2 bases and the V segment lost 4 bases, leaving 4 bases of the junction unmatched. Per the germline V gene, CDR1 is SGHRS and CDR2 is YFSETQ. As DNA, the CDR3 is TGCGCCAGCAGCCCGGGGACTAGCACCTACGAGCAGTACTTC. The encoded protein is CASSPGTSTYEQYF. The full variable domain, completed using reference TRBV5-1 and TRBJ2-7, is KAGVTQTPRYLIKTRGQQVTLSCSPISGHRSVSWYQQTPGQGLQFLFEYFSETQRNKGNFPGRFSGRQFSNSRSEMNVSTLELGDSALYLCASSPGTSTYEQYFGPGTRLTVT.

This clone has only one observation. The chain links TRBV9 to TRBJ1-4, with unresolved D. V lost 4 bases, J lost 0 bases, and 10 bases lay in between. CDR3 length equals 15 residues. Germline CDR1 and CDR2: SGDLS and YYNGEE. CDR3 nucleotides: TGTGCCAGCAGCCCATACAGCACAACTAATGAAAAACTGTTTTTT. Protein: CASSPYSTTNEKLFF.

The CDR3 bases are TGTGCCTGGAAAGGGACAGGGGGCATCTACGAGCAGTACTTC. This encodes CAWKGTGGIYEQYF. V usage is TRBV30 and J usage is TRBJ2-7, with 12 bases lining up with TRBD1. Germline V lookup: CDR1 GTSNPN, CDR2 SVGIG (reference sequence). The CDR3 runs 14 residues. The V segment lost 4 bases and the J segment 3 bases; nucleotides outside the gene matches: 4.

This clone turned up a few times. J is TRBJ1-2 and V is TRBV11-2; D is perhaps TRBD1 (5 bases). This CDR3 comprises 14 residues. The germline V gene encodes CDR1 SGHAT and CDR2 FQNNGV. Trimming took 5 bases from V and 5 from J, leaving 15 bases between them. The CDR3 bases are TGTGCCAGCAGCCCTAGGACCCAGGGATATGGCTACACCTTC. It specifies CASSPRTQGYGYTF. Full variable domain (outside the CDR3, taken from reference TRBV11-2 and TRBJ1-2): EAGVAQSPRYKIIEKRQSVAFWCNPISGHATLYWYQQILGQGPKLLIQFQNNGVVDDSQLPKDRFSAERLKGVDSTLKIQPAKLEDSAVYLCASSPRTQGYGYTFGSGTRLTVV.

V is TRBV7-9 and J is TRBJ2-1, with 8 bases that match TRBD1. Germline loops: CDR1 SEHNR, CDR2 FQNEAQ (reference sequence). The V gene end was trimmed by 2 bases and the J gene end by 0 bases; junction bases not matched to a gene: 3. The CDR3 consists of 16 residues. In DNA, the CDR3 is TGTGCCAGCAGCTTAAGGGACAGGAGCTCCTACAATGAGCAGTTCTTC. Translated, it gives CASSLRDRSSYNEQFF.

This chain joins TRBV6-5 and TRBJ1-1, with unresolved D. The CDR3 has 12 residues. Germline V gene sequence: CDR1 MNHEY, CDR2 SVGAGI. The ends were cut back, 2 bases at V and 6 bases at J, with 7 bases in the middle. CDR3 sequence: CASSYPVSEAFF. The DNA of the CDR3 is TGTGCCAGCAGTTACCCGGTTTCTGAAGCTTTCTTT.

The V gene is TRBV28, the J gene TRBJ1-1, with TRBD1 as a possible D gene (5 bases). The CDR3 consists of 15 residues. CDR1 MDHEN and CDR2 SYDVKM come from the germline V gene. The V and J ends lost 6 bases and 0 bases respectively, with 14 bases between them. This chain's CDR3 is CASSPVGVLNTEAFF. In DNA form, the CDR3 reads TGTGCCAGCAGCCCCGTGGGGGTCCTGAACACTGAAGCTTTCTTT.

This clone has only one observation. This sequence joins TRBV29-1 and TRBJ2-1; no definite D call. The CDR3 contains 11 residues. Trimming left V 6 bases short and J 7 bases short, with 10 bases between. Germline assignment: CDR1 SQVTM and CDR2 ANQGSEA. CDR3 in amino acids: CSVGSGNEQFF. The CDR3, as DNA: TGCAGCGTAGGGTCCGGGAATGAGCAGTTCTTC.

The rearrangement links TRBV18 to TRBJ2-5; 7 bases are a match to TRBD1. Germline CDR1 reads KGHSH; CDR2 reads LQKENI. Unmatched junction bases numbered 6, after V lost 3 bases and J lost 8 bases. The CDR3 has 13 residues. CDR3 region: CASSPTGSGTQYF. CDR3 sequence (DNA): TGTGCCAGCTCACCGACAGGGAGCGGAACCCAGTACTTC.